The present T cell receptor (beta chain) was sequenced within a study of regulatory T cells in long-lasting Graves disease. Overall study results and limits: Public clonotype sharing was higher in persistent than newly diagnosed patients.

Libraries of TCR beta came from iRepertoire HTBI primers plus Arm-PCR of CDR3 regions. MiXCR, run by TCRdb on the multiplex PCR reads, gives a single entry per CDR3 protein. This table holds roughly 530,000 distinct CDR3 sequences, roughly 16% found once. Time point defined: newly diagnosed GD, antithyroid drugs for less than 3 months. Extracted PBMC RNA gave rise to the TCR library. This clonotype occurred many times. The antigen is unknown. This CDR3 has 14 residues. The junction had 4 bases not matched to a gene; V was cut back by 6 bases and J by 0 bases. CDR1 and CDR2 (germline): MNHNS, SASEGT. This same sample was also taken into another study, of T cells in Graves' hyperthyroidism and ophthalmopathy.

The sample in question was peripheral blood mononuclear cells (PBMCs), obtained at new diagnosis, from a patient treated with antithyroid drugs. The source is a woman aged 35-65 years with Graves disease. J is TRBJ2-7 and V is TRBV6-1; 8 nucleotides align to TRBD2. DNA for the CDR3: TGTGCCAGCAGGCGGGGGGCCAGCTCCTACGAGCAGTACTTC. Its protein is CASRRGASSYEQYF.